These T cell receptor beta chains were read from a single sample in a study of response to subunit inactivated influenza vaccine. TCRdb redid the calling of the RT-PCR reads with MiXCR, one entry per CDR3 protein. Here the sample spans a few hundred thousand distinct CDR3 sequences, 21% being singletons. Sequenced material: PBMCs from blood, taken 21 months after vaccination. The receptor set was obtained from a man between 50 and 75 years old who received an inactivated influenza vaccine. CDR3s include the opening cysteine and the closing phenylalanine or tryptophan. D genes are given only for firm matches. Clone size is stated in some rows and not others, as once, few, many or a class when expanded.

v_gene: TRBV20-1; d_gene: -; j_gene: TRBJ1-1; abundance: few; CDR3nt: TGCAGTGCTAGGTCTGGGGGGGACACTGAAGCTTTCTTT; CDR3aa: CSARSGGDTEAFF
v_gene: TRBV27; d_gene: TRBD1; j_gene: TRBJ1-6; abundance: -; CDR3nt: TGTGCCAGCAGTTCCGGGACAGGGGGCTTTTCACCCCTCCACTTT; CDR3aa: CASSSGTGGFSPLHF
v_gene: TRBV10-3; d_gene: TRBD2; j_gene: TRBJ2-1; abundance: few; CDR3nt: TGTGCCATCAGGGGGGGACTAGCGGCCCCCGGGAGCTCCTACAATGAGCAGTTCTTC; CDR3aa: CAIRGGLAAPGSSYNEQFF
v_gene: TRBV12-3/TRBV12-4; d_gene: -; j_gene: TRBJ1-1; abundance: -; CDR3nt: TGTGCCAGCAGTTTACGGTACTTCAGTGAAGCTTTCTTT; CDR3aa: CASSLRYFSEAFF
v_gene: TRBV9; d_gene: TRBD2; j_gene: TRBJ2-4; abundance: few; CDR3nt: TGTGCCAGCGGGGAGGGCCTTGACAAAAACATTCAGTACTTC; CDR3aa: CASGEGLDKNIQYF
v_gene: TRBV29-1; d_gene: -; j_gene: TRBJ2-5; abundance: -; CDR3nt: TGCAGCGTGAAACCGCAGGGGAGGCAGGAGACCCAGTACTTC; CDR3aa: CSVKPQGRQETQYF
v_gene: TRBV6-2/TRBV6-3; d_gene: -; j_gene: TRBJ2-5; abundance: -; CDR3nt: TGTGCCAGCAGTTATCGGGCGGAGGGGGAGACCCAGTACTTC; CDR3aa: CASSYRAEGETQYF
v_gene: TRBV4-1; d_gene: -; j_gene: TRBJ1-2; abundance: many; CDR3nt: TGCGCCAGCAGCCAAGAGCCCAGAGGTGTACTCTATGGCTACACCTTC; CDR3aa: CASSQEPRGVLYGYTF
v_gene: TRBV7-2; d_gene: -; j_gene: TRBJ1-6; abundance: many; CDR3nt: TGTGCCAGCAGCCCCCAGCCCTCCTATAATTCACCCCTCCACTTT; CDR3aa: CASSPQPSYNSPLHF
v_gene: TRBV20-1; d_gene: TRBD2; j_gene: TRBJ2-1; abundance: -; CDR3nt: TGCAGTGCTAGAAGGCTAGCGGGGTGGTGGTCTGAGCAGTTCTTC; CDR3aa: CSARRLAGWWSEQFF
v_gene: TRBV6-2/TRBV6-3; d_gene: -; j_gene: TRBJ1-2; abundance: many; CDR3nt: TGTGCCAGCAGTTCAGGACCGCGTTTACCCTATGGCTACACCTTC; CDR3aa: CASSSGPRLPYGYTF
v_gene: TRBV5-1; d_gene: TRBD1; j_gene: TRBJ1-1; abundance: few; CDR3nt: TGCGCCAGCAGCTTGCTCCCTTGGCAGGGGGGTCGAACAATGAACACTGAAGCTTTCTTT; CDR3aa: CASSLLPWQGGRTMNTEAFF
v_gene: TRBV20-1; d_gene: -; j_gene: TRBJ1-5; abundance: few; CDR3nt: TGCAGTGCTAGAGTTGTGGGGGGCGGATATAGCAATCAGCCCCAGCATTTT; CDR3aa: CSARVVGGGYSNQPQHF
v_gene: TRBV4-3; d_gene: -; j_gene: TRBJ2-2; abundance: few; CDR3nt: TGCGCCAGCAGCCAAGATGAACGGCGGAACACCGGGGAGCTGTTTTTT; CDR3aa: CASSQDERRNTGELFF
v_gene: TRBV12-3/TRBV12-4; d_gene: -; j_gene: TRBJ1-6; abundance: many; CDR3nt: TGTGCCAGCACACTCGGACACCGTAATTCACCCCTCCACTTT; CDR3aa: CASTLGHRNSPLHF
v_gene: TRBV3-1; d_gene: -; j_gene: TRBJ1-2; abundance: -; CDR3nt: TGTGCCAGCAGCCAAGGTTCGACTATCAAGAGCGGCTACACCTTC; CDR3aa: CASSQGSTIKSGYTF
v_gene: TRBV29-1; d_gene: TRBD2; j_gene: TRBJ2-7; abundance: -; CDR3nt: TGCAGCTCGAGCGGGGGAGGCGAGCAGTACTTC; CDR3aa: CSSSGGGEQYF
v_gene: TRBV5-1; d_gene: TRBD1; j_gene: TRBJ2-7; abundance: few; CDR3nt: TGCGCCAGCAGCTTGACAGGACAGGGTCCCTACGAGCAGTACTTC; CDR3aa: CASSLTGQGPYEQYF
v_gene: TRBV18; d_gene: -; j_gene: TRBJ2-2; abundance: -; CDR3nt: TGTGCCAGCTCACCACCCGGCTCGAACACCGGGGAGCTGTTTTTT; CDR3aa: CASSPPGSNTGELFF
v_gene: TRBV7-9; d_gene: -; j_gene: TRBJ1-3; abundance: -; CDR3nt: TGTGCCAGCAGCCCTGACCTCGGATTCAACTCTGGAAACACCATATATTTT; CDR3aa: CASSPDLGFNSGNTIYF
v_gene: TRBV5-1; d_gene: -; j_gene: TRBJ1-5; abundance: many; CDR3nt: TGCGCCAGCAGCTTGACAGGCCTAAATCAGCCCCAGCATTTT; CDR3aa: CASSLTGLNQPQHF
v_gene: TRBV6-5; d_gene: -; j_gene: TRBJ2-5; abundance: few; CDR3nt: TGTGCCAGCAGTTACTCGAGAACGACACTGAAAGAGACCCAGTACTTC; CDR3aa: CASSYSRTTLKETQYF
v_gene: TRBV29-1; d_gene: TRBD1; j_gene: TRBJ2-2; abundance: few; CDR3nt: TGCAGCGTTGAAGTAGGACAGGGGGACACCGGGGAGCTGTTTTTT; CDR3aa: CSVEVGQGDTGELFF
v_gene: TRBV27; d_gene: -; j_gene: TRBJ1-4; abundance: -; CDR3nt: TGTGCCAGCAGTACAGGGTTTGGTAATGAAAAACTGTTTTTT; CDR3aa: CASSTGFGNEKLFF